This TCR beta chain was documented in a study of T cell responses to AZD1222 COVID-19 vaccine. The CDR3 is 16 amino acids. Deletions cut 5 bases from V and 7 bases from J, with 23 bases between. From germline, CDR1 is SGHDN and CDR2 FVKESK. Notes on this clone: The antigen is undetermined.

Assay used: immunoSEQ multiplex PCR; TCRdb lists only in-frame clones, some missing. The sample consists of about 130,000 clones, about 87% of them appearing once. Study results and limitations: Spike-specific TCR breadth and depth grew following two AZD1222 doses. Repertoire collection took place solely once the T cell response had peaked.

The chain uses TRBV14 and TRBJ2-5; D is perhaps TRBD1 (6 bases). This material consisted of peripheral blood, taken on day 0 of AZD1222 vaccination. This clonotype was sampled from an adult in good health. CDR3 DNA: TGTGCCAGCAGCTATGGGACACCCCAAGGCCCATTGACCCAGTACTTC. Protein sequence: CASSYGTPQGPLTQYF. Full variable domain (missing parts from reference TRBV14 and TRBJ2-5): EAGVTQFPSHSVIEKGQTVTLRCDPISGHDNLYWYRRVMGKEIKFLLHFVKESKQDESGMPNNRFLAERTGGTYSTLKVQPAELEDSGVYFCASSYGTPQGPLTQYFGPGTRLLVL.